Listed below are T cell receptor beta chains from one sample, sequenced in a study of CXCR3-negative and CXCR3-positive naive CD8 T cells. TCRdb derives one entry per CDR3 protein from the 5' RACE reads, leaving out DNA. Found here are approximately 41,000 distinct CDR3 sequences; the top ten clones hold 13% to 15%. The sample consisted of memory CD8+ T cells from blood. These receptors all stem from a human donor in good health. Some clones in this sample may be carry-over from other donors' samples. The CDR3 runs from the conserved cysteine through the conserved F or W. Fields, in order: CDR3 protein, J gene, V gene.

CASSLERGGFEGEQFF,TRBJ2-1,TRBV12-3/TRBV12-4
CASSPRTGKFSYEQYF,TRBJ2-7,TRBV12-3/TRBV12-4
CAELRVGEQYF,TRBJ2-7,TRBV21-1
CASSQTEVAGAHYNEQFF,TRBJ2-1,TRBV6-2/TRBV6-3
CASGSGGYNEQFF,TRBJ2-1,TRBV19
CASSSRRDGEETQYF,TRBJ2-5,TRBV28
CSVVEEGRLVMSEQYF,TRBJ2-7,TRBV29-1
CASSLVQRGTDTQYF,TRBJ2-3,TRBV12-3/TRBV12-4
CATSTSGGGNQPQHF,TRBJ1-5,TRBV15
CASSSTSGILDEQFF,TRBJ2-1,TRBV7-3
CASSPGRRTYEQYF,TRBJ2-7,TRBV6-6
CASSLTPGNEQFF,TRBJ2-1,TRBV7-2
CSVNRDSTDTQYF,TRBJ2-3,TRBV29-1
CASSPGAMGSPLHF,TRBJ1-6,TRBV7-6
CASSSIIAAGDYEQYF,TRBJ2-7,TRBV7-6
CASSFLLTGSDTQYF,TRBJ2-3,TRBV28
CASRGTGSTDTQYF,TRBJ2-3,TRBV28
CASSPRTSGNYEQYF,TRBJ2-7,TRBV28
CSVRDRENTEAFF,TRBJ1-1,TRBV29-1
CASASGDVNEQFF,TRBJ2-1,TRBV6-5
CASSLPAAGAGNEQFF,TRBJ2-1,TRBV7-9
CASSHSSGAYNEQFF,TRBJ2-1,TRBV4-1
CSARASDLVGGYTF,TRBJ1-2,TRBV20-1
CAWSQDRVRTEAFF,TRBJ1-1,TRBV30
CATSREQGWGFYNEQFF,TRBJ2-1,TRBV15
CASSPGPYEQYF,TRBJ2-7,TRBV7-9
CASTKPNTGELFF,TRBJ2-2,TRBV6-2/TRBV6-3
CASSMSGQSKQFF,TRBJ2-1,TRBV6-1
CASSLQVLKSGEQYF,TRBJ2-7,TRBV28
CASHLFGEQFF,TRBJ2-1,TRBV6-1
CASSLGYNEQFF,TRBJ2-1,TRBV28
CSVDGIRGGRTEAQYF,TRBJ2-5,TRBV29-1
CASSYLGLMYQETQYF,TRBJ2-5,TRBV6-2/TRBV6-3
CSVTPRGTEAFF,TRBJ1-1,TRBV29-1
CAIKGGASQPQHF,TRBJ1-5,TRBV10-3
CASSPGQRTYEQYF,TRBJ2-7,TRBV5-1
CASSWSSNTEAFF,TRBJ1-1,TRBV6-2/TRBV6-3
CSVEDLQTSLNTQYF,TRBJ2-3,TRBV29-1